Following are 27 T cell receptor beta chains from one sample sequenced in a study of shared T cell receptors in the human thymus (dated by TCRdb to 2020 to 2023). Libraries were made using the immunoSEQ multiplex PCR assay. This immuneACCESS table, as held by TCRdb, lists in-frame sequences with V and J called but not all clones. Of the missing ones, under half trace to an unresolved V gene in checked studies; the others have no known cause. Counted in this sample were some 700,000 clones; approximately 85% of them appeared once. Of the sample, around 0.0094% is held by the ten largest clones. These sequences were also reported in another study, on human thymus T cells.

The sequenced sample was thymocytes. The receptors were gathered from a girl in the first two years of life with a congenital heart defect. Donor details come from another sample of the same person, matched by shared clones.

V and J are TRBV7-6 and TRBJ1-2; the match to TRBD1 covers 8 bases. The CDR3 consists of 16 residues. CDR1 is SGHVS, CDR2 FNYEAQ, per germline. With V trimmed by 2 bases and J by 5 bases, 10 bases remained unmatched. The CDR3 coding sequence is TGTGCCAGCAGCTTATACATGACAGGGGACTTTTATGGCTACACCTTC. Its protein is CASSLYMTGDFYGYTF.

This chain connects TRBV28 to TRBJ2-2; the match to TRBD2 covers 14 bases. The CDR3 length is 19 residues. With 4 bases clipped from V and 5 bases from J, the junction kept 12 bases outside the gene matches. Per germline, CDR1 MDHEN and CDR2 SYDVKM. CDR3 protein: CASSSMTSGGGIRTGELFF. DNA of the CDR3: TGTGCCAGCAGTTCTATGACTAGCGGGGGGGGAATAAGGACCGGGGAGCTGTTTTTT.

This clone was found a few times. This chain links TRBV4-1 with TRBJ2-6, with a tentative D call TRBD2 (7 bases). CDR1 and CDR2 (germline): MGHRA, YSYEKL. V was trimmed by 2 bases and J by 0 bases, leaving 20 bases between them. CDR3 length equals 20 residues. Here the CDR3 reads CASSQWKGGGNRSGANVLTF. The CDR3 region has the DNA TGCGCCAGCAGCCAATGGAAGGGAGGGGGGAACCGCTCTGGGGCCAACGTCCTGACTTTC.

The rearrangement uses TRBV5-4 and TRBJ1-1; 7 bases align to TRBD1. The J segment lost 1 base and the V segment lost 3 bases, leaving 12 bases of the junction unmatched. The V gene's germline CDR1 is SGHNT and CDR2 YYREEE (reference sequence). The CDR3 length is 17 residues. The CDR3 reads CASSCHRGLKENTEAFF. CDR3 DNA: TGTGCCAGCAGCTGCCACAGGGGACTCAAGGAGAACACTGAAGCTTTCTTT.

V is TRBV11-2 and J is TRBJ2-1; 8 nucleotides line up with TRBD1. Germline CDR1 is SGHAT and CDR2 is FQNNGV. This CDR3 comprises 18 residues. V trimming: 1 base; J trimming: 4 bases; junction bases outside the gene matches: 12. As DNA, the CDR3 is TGTGCCAGCAGCTTAGTACGACCGACAGGGGAAAAATACAATGAGCAGTTCTTC. This gives the protein CASSLVRPTGEKYNEQFF.

This clone was observed a handful of times. The chain uses TRBV15 and TRBJ1-2; TRBD1 agrees at 10 bases. The CDR3 covers 19 residues. The junction had 15 bases not matched to a gene; V was cut back by 2 bases and J by 3 bases. The germline V gene has CDR1 LNHNV and CDR2 YYDKDF (reference sequence). DNA of the CDR3: TGTGCCACCAGCAGAAAGGGGGAGACAGGGGGCAGGCAGGACTATGGCTACACCTTC. This gives the protein CATSRKGETGGRQDYGYTF.

This clone was counted between two and nine times. CDR3 protein: CASSIRPGQGLETQYF. The DNA of the CDR3 is TGTGCCAGCAGCATACGTCCGGGACAGGGGCTGGAGACCCAGTACTTC. The chain uses TRBV7-9 and TRBJ2-5, with 10 bases fitting TRBD1. This CDR3 has 16 residues. CDR1 SEHNR and CDR2 FQNEAQ come from the germline V gene (reference sequence). V was clipped by 5 bases and J by 5 bases; unmatched bases: 11.

The rearrangement joins TRBV30 to TRBJ2-3, with 14 bases identical to TRBD2. CDR3 length equals 19 residues. Per germline, CDR1 GTSNPN and CDR2 SVGIG (reference sequence). With V trimmed by 6 bases and J by 2 bases, 16 bases remained unmatched. The CDR3 reads CACLRLAGGQRGFTDTQYF. CDR3 bases: TGTGCCTGCCTTCGACTAGCGGGGGGGCAACGTGGGTTCACAGATACGCAGTATTTT.

The chain links TRBV7-4 to TRBJ1-1; the D gene is possibly TRBD1 (6 bases). CDR1 and CDR2 from the germline V gene are SGHVT and SQSDAQ. This CDR3 is built from 15 residues. The V gene lost 1 base and the J gene lost 1 base, with 10 bases spanning the gap. The CDR3 DNA is TGTGCCAGCAGCTTAGGGGAGGGGGGGAACACTGAAGCTTTCTTT. Translated, it gives CASSLGEGGNTEAFF.

The chain joins TRBV7-9 to TRBJ2-1; D may be TRBD2 (5 bases). This CDR3 contains 15 residues. Germline assignment: CDR1 SEHNR and CDR2 FQNEAQ (reference sequence). Trimming stripped 5 bases from V and 9 bases from J, with 20 bases between. The CDR3 is CASSGNGPGSGEQFF. The CDR3 nucleotides are TGTGCCAGCAGCGGAAACGGTCCGGGGTCTGGTGAGCAGTTCTTC.

J is TRBJ2-5 and V is TRBV2, with 13 bases matching TRBD2. Trimming took 6 bases from V and 4 from J; bases not matched to a gene: 11. CDR1 and CDR2 (germline): SNHLY, FYNNEI. The CDR3 is 17 residues long. CDR3 coding DNA: TGTGCCAGCAGCCCTCCAACTAGCGGGGGGGCCAGAGAGACCCAGTACTTC. This gives the protein CASSPPTSGGARETQYF.

This clone was seen more than once but under ten times. This chain links TRBV11-2 with TRBJ2-2, with 9 bases matching TRBD2. Germline CDR1 and CDR2: SGHAT and FQNNGV. The V and J ends lost 3 bases and 4 bases, in that order; junction bases with no gene match: 9. The CDR3 runs to 17 residues. CDR3 sequence: CASSFGGAGGCTGELFF. The CDR3 bases are TGTGCCAGCAGCTTCGGCGGGGCGGGGGGGTGCACCGGGGAGCTGTTTTTT.

V and J are TRBV30 and TRBJ2-6; D is possibly TRBD1 (5 bases). V gave up 0 bases and J gave up 1 base, with 19 bases separating them. The germline CDR1 and CDR2 sequences are GTSNPN and SVGIG (reference sequence). The CDR3 contains 19 residues. CDR3 amino acids: CAWSVTVVEPLSGANVLTF. The DNA of the CDR3 is TGTGCCTGGAGTGTGACAGTGGTAGAGCCCCTATCTGGGGCCAACGTCCTGACTTTC.

The chain combines TRBV6-5 with TRBJ1-2; 8 bases align to TRBD1. In germline, CDR1 is MNHEY, CDR2 SVGAGI. This CDR3 comprises 15 residues. With V trimmed by 5 bases and J by 7 bases, 12 bases remained unmatched. The CDR3 loop is CASSRAPDRASGYTF. CDR3 in DNA: TGTGCCAGCAGTCGAGCACCGGACAGGGCCAGTGGCTACACCTTC.

This chain connects TRBV4-3 to TRBJ1-4; no definite D call. Germline values: CDR1 LGHNA, CDR2 YSLEER. This CDR3 is built from 16 residues. Deletions cut 2 bases from V and 8 bases from J, with 18 bases between. Written as DNA, the CDR3 is TGCGCCAGCAGCCAATACGGCGGATACCTACTAGAAAAACTGTTTTTT. Translating gives CASSQYGGYLLEKLFF.

J is TRBJ1-3 and V is TRBV12-5; D not certain. Trimming stripped 0 bases from V and 2 bases from J, with 8 bases between. The CDR3 length is 15 residues. The germline V gene has CDR1 LGHNT and CDR2 FRNRAP. As DNA, the CDR3 is TGTGCTAGTGGTTTGGTAGAGGTGACTGGAAACACCATATATTTT. Translation: CASGLVEVTGNTIYF.

This clone has only one observation. The rearrangement links TRBV19 to TRBJ1-1, with TRBD1 identical over 8 bases. Germline trimming cut 4 bases from V and 1 base from J; bases unmatched to any gene: 8. CDR1 LNHDA and CDR2 SQIVND come from the germline V gene (reference sequence). This CDR3 region has 16 residues. This CDR3 reads CASSTPNRGKNTEAFF. CDR3 bases: TGTGCCAGTAGTACGCCAAACAGGGGGAAGAACACTGAAGCTTTCTTT. The whole variable domain, filled in from reference TRBV19 and TRBJ1-1, reads DGGITQSPKYLFRKEGQNVTLSCEQNLNHDAMYWYRQDPGQGLRLIYYSQIVNDFQKGDIAEGYSVSREKKESFPLTVTSAQKNPTAFYLCASSTPNRGKNTEAFFGQGTRLTVV.

This chain links TRBV29-1 with TRBJ2-2; no firm D call. The CDR3 runs 13 residues. V was pared by 3 bases and J by 1 base, with 6 bases between. Per the germline V gene, CDR1 is SQVTM and CDR2 is ANQGSEA. This CDR3 is CSVDRENTGELFF. Here the CDR3 DNA reads TGCAGCGTTGATAGAGAGAACACCGGGGAGCTGTTTTTT.

This sequence joins TRBV14 and TRBJ1-2; 9 bases map to TRBD1. Germline values: CDR1 SGHDN, CDR2 FVKESK. V gave up 3 bases and J gave up 7 bases; unmatched junction bases: 12. The CDR3 extends over 16 amino acids. The CDR3, as DNA: TGTGCCAGCAGCCACGAGGACAGGGGTACTGTTGGTGGCTACACCTTC. This translates into CASSHEDRGTVGGYTF.

The chain employs TRBV29-1 and TRBJ1-2; D is unresolved. The V gene lost 1 base and the J gene lost 2 bases, with 8 bases spanning the gap. CDR1 is SQVTM and CDR2 is ANQGSEA in the germline V gene. The CDR3 consists of 13 residues. CDR3 coding DNA: TGCAGCGTTGAAGTCAGGCCAAACTATGGCTACACCTTC. It codes for CSVEVRPNYGYTF.

DNA for the CDR3: TGTGCCAGCAGCCCAGGATCCCATGTGGGCTACGGACAAGGCAACAATGAGCAGTTCTTC. This sequence encodes CASSPGSHVGYGQGNNEQFF. This chain joins TRBV7-4 and TRBJ2-1; D may be TRBD1 (5 bases). Trimming pared 5 bases from V and 5 bases from J, leaving 31 bases between. CDR1 SGHVT and CDR2 SQSDAQ come from the germline V gene. The CDR3 sequence is 20 residues long.

The gene calls are TRBV5-1 and TRBJ2-5; the D gene is possibly TRBD2 (7 bases). Germline CDR1 is SGHRS and CDR2 is YFSETQ. The V and J ends lost 1 base and 7 bases respectively, with 29 bases between them. This CDR3 comprises 19 residues. CDR3 DNA: TGCGCCAGCAGCTTGACTACTCTCCCTCGGGGGGCCTGGACGGGGACCCAGTACTTC. Amino acid sequence: CASSLTTLPRGAWTGTQYF.

The CDR3 sequence is CASSENAGFRTDTQYF. DNA of the CDR3: TGCGCCAGCAGTGAGAACGCAGGGTTTCGCACAGATACGCAGTATTTT. This chain links TRBV10-1 with TRBJ2-3; D possibly corresponds to TRBD1 (5 bases). CDR1 is WNHNN, CDR2 SYGVQD, per germline (reference sequence). The CDR3 runs 16 residues. Trimming took off 2 bases at V and 1 base at J, with 13 bases between the two ends.

The chain employs TRBV27 and TRBJ2-5; TRBD1 is a possible D gene (5 bases). The CDR3 runs 13 residues. In germline, CDR1 is MNHEY, CDR2 SMNVEV (reference sequence). Deletions cut 5 bases from V and 2 bases from J, with 9 bases between. This CDR3 is CASSRTTQETQYF. DNA of the CDR3: TGTGCCAGCAGTAGGACAACTCAAGAGACCCAGTACTTC.

V usage is TRBV27 and J usage is TRBJ2-4, with 8 positions matching TRBD1. Germline V gene data show CDR1 as MNHEY and CDR2 as SMNVEV (reference sequence). The CDR3 contains 13 residues. With V trimmed by 6 bases and J by 4 bases, 2 bases remained unmatched. The CDR3 bases are TGTGCCAGCAGGGGGACAGGAAAAAACATTCAGTACTTC. Its protein is CASRGTGKNIQYF.

This chain joins TRBV6-1 and TRBJ1-2, with 7 bases lining up with TRBD1. The CDR3 is 14 residues long. J lost 0 bases, V lost 5 bases, and 3 bases had no gene match. Germline CDR1 and CDR2: MNHNS and SASEGT. CDR3 loop: CASSLDRTNYGYTF. The CDR3 bases are TGTGCCAGCAGTTTGGACAGGACTAACTATGGCTACACCTTC.

This clone appeared a single time. Compared with germline, one end of the junction differs, possibly owing to a read error. The gene calls are TRBV9 and TRBJ2-1; D possibly corresponds to TRBD1 (6 bases). Germline V lookup: CDR1 SGDLS, CDR2 YYNGEE. The CDR3 is 14 residues long. CDR3 nucleotides: TGTGCCAGCAGCGCCCGGGACACCGACAATGAACAGTTCTTC. Translated, it gives CASSARDTDNEQFF.